This T cell receptor beta chain was obtained from a study of cytomegalovirus exposure and HLA in healthy donors. Study observations and caveats: Rare TCR sequences dominated, though some public TCRs recurred in many donors.

The PCR was carried out with 60 Vbeta primers and 13 Jbeta primers. Measured with immunoSEQ multiplex PCR; TCRdb has only the in-frame clones, and not every one. The specimen's table records about 140,000 clones. About this clone: The antigen is not known.

This CDR3 has 13 residues. Germline V gene lookup returns CDR1 SEHNR and CDR2 FQNEAQ (reference sequence). After removal of 5 bases from V and 5 bases from J, the junction contained 4 bases not matched to a gene. The genes are TRBV7-9 and TRBJ2-5, with 8 positions matching TRBD1. Sequenced input: PBMCs. The TCR originated in a woman aged 18-35 years in good health and CMV-seronegative. DNA of the CDR3: TGTGCCAGCAGCAAGACAGGGGAGGAGACCCAGTACTTC. Protein product: CASSKTGEETQYF. Using reference TRBV7-9 and TRBJ2-5 for the parts outside the CDR3, the full variable domain is DTGVSQNPRHKITKRGQNVTFRCDPISEHNRLYWYRQTLGQGPEFLTYFQNEAQLEKSRLLSDRFSAERPKGSFSTLEIQRTEQGDSAMYLCASSKTGEETQYFGPGTRLLVL.